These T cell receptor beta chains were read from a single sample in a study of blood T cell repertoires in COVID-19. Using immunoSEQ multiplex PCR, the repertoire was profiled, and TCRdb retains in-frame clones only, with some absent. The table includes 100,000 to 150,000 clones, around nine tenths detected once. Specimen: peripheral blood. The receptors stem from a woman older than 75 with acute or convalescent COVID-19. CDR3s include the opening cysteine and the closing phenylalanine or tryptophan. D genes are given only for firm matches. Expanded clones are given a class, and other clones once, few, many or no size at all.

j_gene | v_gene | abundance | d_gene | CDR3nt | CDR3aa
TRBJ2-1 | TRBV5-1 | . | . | TGCGCCAGCAGCTTGAGTAGCGGCGGGAACAATGAGCAGTTCTTC | CASSLSSGGNNEQFF
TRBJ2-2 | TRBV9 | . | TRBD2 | TGTGCCAGCAGCGTAGCGGGGGGGCCTCGGACCGGGGAGCTGTTTTTT | CASSVAGGPRTGELFF
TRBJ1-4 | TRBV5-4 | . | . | TGTGCCAGCAGCTTGGTGGGGGAAGCGGGAAAACTGTTTTTT | CASSLVGEAGKLFF
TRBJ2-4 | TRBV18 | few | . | TGTGCCAGCTCCCTGGGGGGAAACATTCAGTACTTC | CASSLGGNIQYF
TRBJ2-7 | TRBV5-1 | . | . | TGCGCCAGCAGCTTGGAATTAGGGGGCGAGCAGTACTTC | CASSLELGGEQYF
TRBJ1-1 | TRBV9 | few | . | TGTGCCAGCAGCCCGTATCAGACGGGGGCTGAAGCTTTCTTT | CASSPYQTGAEAFF
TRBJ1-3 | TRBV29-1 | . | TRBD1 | TGCAGCGGCCGACAGGGATCGTCTGGAAACACCATATATTTT | CSGRQGSSGNTIYF
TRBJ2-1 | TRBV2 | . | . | TGTGCCACCTCGGTCCGGGGAACCTACAATGAGCAGTTCTTC | CATSVRGTYNEQFF
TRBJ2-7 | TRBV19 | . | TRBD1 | TGTGCCAGTAGTATTCGCCGGGACAGGGCTTACGAGCAGTACTTC | CASSIRRDRAYEQYF
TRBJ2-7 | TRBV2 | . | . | TGTGCCAGTACCCCGGGCTACGAGCAGTACTTC | CASTPGYEQYF
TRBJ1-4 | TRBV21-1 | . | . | TGTGCCAGCAGCATCGATGTAAGGACAGGGAGAGATGAAAAACTGTTTTTT | CASSIDVRTGRDEKLFF
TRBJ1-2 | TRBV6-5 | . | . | TGTGCCAGCAGTTTAGACAGAAACTATGGCTACACCTTC | CASSLDRNYGYTF
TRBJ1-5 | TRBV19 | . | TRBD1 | TGTGCCAGTACCCGGACAGGGCTAGTCAATCAGCCCCAGCATTTT | CASTRTGLVNQPQHF
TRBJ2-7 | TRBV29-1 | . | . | TGCAGCGTTGCGCATCAGGACGAGCAGTACTTC | CSVAHQDEQYF
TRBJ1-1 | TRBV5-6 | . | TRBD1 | TGTGCCAGCAGCTGGGGGACAGGGGGCTCCAGCCTCACTGAAGCTTTCTTT | CASSWGTGGSSLTEAFF
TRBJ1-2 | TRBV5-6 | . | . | TGTGCCAGCGGCCCATTGTGGCCAAATAAAAGAAATGGCTACACCTTC | CASGPLWPNKRNGYTF
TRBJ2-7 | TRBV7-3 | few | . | TGTGCCAGCAGCCTTCTCACAGGGAAGCAGCAGTACTTC | CASSLLTGKQQYF
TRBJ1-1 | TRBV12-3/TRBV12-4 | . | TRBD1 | TGTGCCAGCCGGACAGGGTGGGACACTGAAGCTTTCTTT | CASRTGWDTEAFF
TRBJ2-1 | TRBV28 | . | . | TGTGCCAGCAGTTTGATGGGACTTGACAATGAGCAGTTCTTC | CASSLMGLDNEQFF
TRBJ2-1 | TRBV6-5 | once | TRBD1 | TGTGCCAGCAGGGCAGGGGGAATGGTTGAGCAGTTCTTC | CASRAGGMVEQFF
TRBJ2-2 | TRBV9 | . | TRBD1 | TGTGCCAGCAGCGTAGAACAGGGGATCGGGGAGCTGTTTTTT | CASSVEQGIGELFF
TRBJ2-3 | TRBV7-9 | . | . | TGTGCCAGCAGCTTAGGAACATATACGCAGTATTTT | CASSLGTYTQYF
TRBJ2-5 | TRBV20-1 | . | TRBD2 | TGCAGTGCTAGTGGACTAGCTTTTGAGACCCAGTACTTC | CSASGLAFETQYF
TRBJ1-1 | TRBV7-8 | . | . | TGTGCCAGCAGCTTAGGACACTCGAACACTGAAGCTTTCTTT | CASSLGHSNTEAFF
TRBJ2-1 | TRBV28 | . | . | TGTGCCAGCAGTCCTCGGGGAGTGGTTTCCTACAATGAGCAGTTCTTC | CASSPRGVVSYNEQFF
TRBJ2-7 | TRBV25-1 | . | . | TGTGCCAGCAGTGAAAATTACTACGAGCAGTACTTC | CASSENYYEQYF
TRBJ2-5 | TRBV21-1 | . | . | TGTGCCAGCAGCGCAGCGAATCGGAAGGAGACCCAGTACTTC | CASSAANRKETQYF